A single TCR beta chain is shown here with its context. The target antigen is unknown. This record comes from a study of T cell responses to AZD1222 COVID-19 vaccine. Produced via immunoSEQ multiplex PCR; TCRdb's table is partial and in-frame only. The sample lists 90,000 to 150,000 clones, less than 90% occurring once. Per germline, CDR1 SGHDT and CDR2 YYEEEE. With V trimmed by 3 bases and J by 0 bases, 9 bases remained unmatched. This CDR3 is built from 17 residues. Broader study findings: Baseline seropositives among AZD1222 recipients totaled only six.

The chain recombines TRBV5-6 with TRBJ2-1, with 7 positions matching TRBD2. The TCR sequence derives from an adult in good health. The source material was peripheral blood, sampled on day 0 of AZD1222 vaccination. In nucleotides, the CDR3 is TGTGCCAGCAGCTCATTCCTAGCGGTCACCTCCTACAATGAGCAGTTCTTC. Translation gives CASSSFLAVTSYNEQFF.